This TCR beta chain was found in a study of tumor-infiltrating lymphocytes in primary liver carcinoma. Background on the study: Aged between 30 and 69 years, the patients were men and women. Study-level points and caveats: Just about 7.5-24% of leading clones were found in every one of five regions.

With respect to this clonotype: Antigen specificity is unknown. An end of the junction differs from the germline gene, which may be a read error.

Investigators took RNA and DNA out together from approximately 22-30 mg of unsorted bulk tissue. Sampling of every tumor involved five separate regions. These included the tumor centre. A primer in the constant region served to generate TCR beta cDNA from roughly 520 ng of total RNA. Library construction for TCR beta comprised three nested multiplex PCR rounds performed with slightly modified ARM-PCR. Investigators reported that the first two PCR rounds, at 10 cycles each, used TRBV1-TRBV30 forward primers with a C-beta reverse primer. TCRdb analysed the multiplex PCR reads with MiXCR anew, one entry per CDR3 protein. The sample gives approximately 76,000 distinct CDR3 sequences, 60% to 80% of which show up once; approximately 13% is in the top ten. The length of the CDR3 is 15 residues. Looked up from germline, CDR1 is WSHSY and CDR2 is SAAADI.

Sequencing was carried out using liver tumor tissue from sampling region 4. Subset defined: tumor region T4, right-lateral pole. The chain couples TRBV10-2 to TRBJ2-2; 9 positions match TRBD2. This receptor was obtained from a woman aged 60-70 years with primary liver carcinoma and hepatitis B virus infection. The CDR3 spells CTSRETSGNTGELFF. DNA of the CDR3: TGTACCAGCAGGGAGACTAGCGGGAACACCGGGGAGCTGTTTTTT.